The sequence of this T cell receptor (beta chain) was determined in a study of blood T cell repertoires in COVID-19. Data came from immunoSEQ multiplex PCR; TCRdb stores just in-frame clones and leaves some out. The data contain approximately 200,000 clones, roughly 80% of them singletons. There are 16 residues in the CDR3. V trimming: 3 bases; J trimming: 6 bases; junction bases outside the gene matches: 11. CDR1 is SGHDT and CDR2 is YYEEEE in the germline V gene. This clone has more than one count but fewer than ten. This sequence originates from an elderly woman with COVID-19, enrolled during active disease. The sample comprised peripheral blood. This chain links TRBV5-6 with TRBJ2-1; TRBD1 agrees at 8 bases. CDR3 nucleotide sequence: TGTGCCAGCAGCTCGCAGTGGACAGGGATTGGCAATGAGCAGTTCTTC. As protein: CASSSQWTGIGNEQFF.